The 16 T cell receptor beta chains in this list originate from one sample, sequenced in a study of OX40 agonist ivuxolimab in advanced cancers. Profiled with immunoSEQ multiplex PCR; TCRdb holds only in-frame clones, not every one. The sample yields under 50,000 clones, around 87% seen once. The sequenced sample was CD4+ or CD8+ T cells sorted from blood, obtained in a trial of the OX40 agonist ivuxolimab. All receptors come from an adult with an advanced solid tumor such as melanoma, head and neck, liver or kidney cancer.

The chain joins TRBV11-1 to TRBJ2-7, with 9 bases fitting TRBD1. Germline values: CDR1 SGHAT, CDR2 FQDESV (reference sequence). V lost 4 bases to trimming and J lost 3 bases; unmatched junction nucleotides: 16. CDR3 length: 18 amino acids. CDR3 DNA sequence: TGTGCCAGCAGCTCACCCCGGGACAGGGTGAGGAGAGGCTACGAGCAGTACTTC. As protein: CASSSPRDRVRRGYEQYF.

CDR3 nucleotide sequence: TGCGCCAGCAGCCAGAGGACCGGGACTGAGAATTCACCCCTCCACTTT. Protein sequence: CASSQRTGTENSPLHF. The chain uses TRBV4-1 and TRBJ1-6; D is possibly TRBD1 (5 bases). The CDR3 length is 16 residues. CDR1 and CDR2 (germline): MGHRA, YSYEKL. Trimming took off 3 bases at V and 7 bases at J, with 16 bases between the two ends.

This clone showed up just once. The chain joins TRBV5-1 to TRBJ2-2; TRBD1 might be the D (6 bases). The germline V gene encodes CDR1 SGHRS and CDR2 YFSETQ. V lost 0 bases and J lost 2, with 8 bases in between. The CDR3 has 15 residues. CDR3 bases: TGCGCCAGCAGCTTGGCGGGACAAAACACCGGGGAGCTGTTTTTT. It codes for CASSLAGQNTGELFF.

This clone was recorded a few times. The chain couples TRBV13 to TRBJ1-2; D is unresolved. Germline assignment: CDR1 PRHDT and CDR2 FYEKMQ (reference sequence). The CDR3 has 11 residues. V was clipped by 4 bases and J by 8 bases, with 8 bases between them. The CDR3 DNA reads TGTGCCAGCAGCTACGGCTACGGCTACACCTTC. Residues: CASSYGYGYTF.

The chain uses TRBV14 and TRBJ1-2; 7 bases map to TRBD1. Germline loops: CDR1 SGHDN, CDR2 FVKESK. CDR3 length equals 15 residues. Unmatched junction bases numbered 5, after V lost 1 base and J lost 3 bases. The CDR3 DNA follows: TGTGCCAGCAGCCAAGGTTTAACAGGGGACTATGGCTACACCTTC. Translation: CASSQGLTGDYGYTF.

The CDR3 sequence is CASSFEGTGGNEQFF. CDR3 nucleotide sequence: TGTGCCAGCAGTTTCGAGGGGACAGGGGGAAATGAGCAGTTCTTC. The rearrangement uses TRBV6-6 and TRBJ2-1; 11 bases are shared with TRBD1. Germline loops: CDR1 MNHNY, CDR2 SVGAGI (reference sequence). The ends lost 4 bases at V and 7 bases at J; junction bases unmatched: 6. The CDR3 has 15 amino acids.

In DNA form, the CDR3 reads TGTGCCAGCTCACCTCTAGCGGGAGGGCCCGATACGCAGTATTTT. Its protein product is CASSPLAGGPDTQYF. The gene calls are TRBV18 and TRBJ2-3; 12 positions agree with TRBD2. The junction had 4 bases not matched to a gene; V was cut back by 3 bases and J by 6 bases. The CDR3 has 15 residues. CDR1 and CDR2 (germline): KGHSH, LQKENI.

Of note for this clone: This CDR3 is also generated by other DNA sequences in the sample. The CDR3 nucleotides read TGTGCCAGCAGCTTAGCGCTTCGCAGGGGCGACGAGCAGTACTTC. Its translation is CASSLALRRGDEQYF. The chain links TRBV7-9 to TRBJ2-7, with D tentatively TRBD1 (6 bases). The CDR3 loop spans 15 amino acids. With 0 bases removed from V and 5 bases from J, the gap between germline ends came to 14 bases. Germline values: CDR1 SEHNR, CDR2 FQNEAQ (reference sequence).

The chain has TRBV7-2 and TRBJ2-7; the match to TRBD2 covers 11 bases. The CDR3 extends over 16 amino acids. V was clipped by 5 bases and J by 6 bases; unmatched bases: 12. CDR1 is SGHTA and CDR2 is FQGNSA in the germline V gene. The CDR3 DNA reads as TGTGCCAGCAGCGTTAGCGGGGGGGCCTATCCCGTCGAGCAGTACTTC. It specifies CASSVSGGAYPVEQYF.

The chain links TRBV6-1 to TRBJ1-2; D unclear. Germline CDR1 reads MNHNS; CDR2 reads SASEGT. Trimming removed 6 bases from V and 8 bases from J, with 10 bases in between. This CDR3 is built from 11 residues. The CDR3 nucleotides are TGTGCCAGCAGATACGCCGGAGGCTACACCTTC. It translates to CASRYAGGYTF.

This clone has only one observation. This chain connects TRBV2 to TRBJ2-5; D is possibly TRBD1 (7 bases). CDR3 size: 14 residues. V was pared by 4 bases and J by 2 bases, with 11 bases between. Germline V gene sequence: CDR1 SNHLY, CDR2 FYNNEI. CDR3 amino acids: CASSAPGGQETQYF. CDR3 coding DNA: TGTGCCAGCAGTGCCCCAGGGGGGCAAGAGACCCAGTACTTC.

In its sample, this clone is medium-sized. J is TRBJ1-2 and V is TRBV6-5, with 7 bases matching TRBD1. CDR1 is MNHEY, CDR2 SVGAGI, per germline. This CDR3 contains 15 residues. Germline trimming cut 2 bases from V and 5 bases from J; bases unmatched to any gene: 8. CDR3: CASSYTRQGRYGYTF. The CDR3 DNA sequence: TGTGCCAGCAGTTACACCCGACAGGGTCGGTATGGCTACACCTTC.

The V and J genes are TRBV7-9 and TRBJ1-2; possibly TRBD1 for D (6 bases). V lost 7 bases and J 6 bases, leaving 24 bases between the germline ends. CDR1 and CDR2 (germline): SEHNR, FQNEAQ (reference sequence). This CDR3 has 16 amino acids. The CDR3 DNA follows: TGTGCCAGCACCTCAGTAGGACAGACTATCATTAATGGCTACACCTTC. It encodes CASTSVGQTIINGYTF. Complete variable domain (other parts from reference TRBV7-9 and TRBJ1-2): DTGVSQNPRHKITKRGQNVTFRCDPISEHNRLYWYRQTLGQGPEFLTYFQNEAQLEKSRLLSDRFSAERPKGSFSTLEIQRTEQGDSAMYLCASTSVGQTIINGYTFGSGTRLTVV.

This clone showed up just once. The rearrangement joins TRBV7-9 to TRBJ2-7; TRBD1 matches 7 bases. This CDR3 is built from 13 residues. J gave up 7 bases and V 3 bases, and 6 bases lay outside the gene matches. Germline V gene lookup returns CDR1 SEHNR and CDR2 FQNEAQ (reference sequence). The CDR3 protein is CASSFETGKEQYF. DNA for the CDR3: TGTGCCAGCAGCTTCGAGACAGGGAAGGAGCAGTACTTC.

The V gene is TRBV11-2, the J gene TRBJ1-2; 7 positions match TRBD1. Per germline, CDR1 SGHAT and CDR2 FQNNGV. Germline trimming cut 0 bases from V and 8 bases from J; bases unmatched to any gene: 9. The CDR3 totals 15 residues. The CDR3 DNA is TGTGCCAGCAGCTTAGATCGACAGGGTCAGGGCGGCTACACCTTC. The encoded protein is CASSLDRQGQGGYTF.

The chain is built from TRBV5-1 and TRBJ2-3, with 12 nucleotides matching TRBD2. V lost 3 bases to trimming and J lost 0 bases; unmatched junction nucleotides: 5. CDR3 length: 17 residues. Germline V gene lookup returns CDR1 SGHRS and CDR2 YFSETQ. The CDR3 protein is CASSSGLAGISTDTQYF. Written as DNA, the CDR3 is TGCGCCAGCAGCTCCGGACTAGCGGGGATTAGCACAGATACGCAGTATTTT.